The 29 T cell receptor beta chains below come from one sample, sequenced in a study of tissue T cells after allogeneic stem cell transplantation. The time point here: mouse harvest day 7 after allogeneic transplant. Tail vein injection delivered 10^7 T-cell-depleted bone marrow cells and 10^6 splenic CD5+ T cells. Libraries were prepared by immunoSEQ multiplex PCR; TCRdb keeps only in-frame clonotypes and omits some of them. The sample lists 5,500 to 9,000 clones, 40% to 55% occurring once. Sequenced material: gut tissue. These receptors were obtained from a female BALB/c mouse given C57BL/6 T cells with graft-versus-host disease after an allogeneic hematopoietic cell transplant.

As regards this clone: Genes and germline are mouse. The read ends 1 residue early relative to the CDR3; the germline J gene fills the gap. This chain joins TRBV26 and TRBJ2-3; possible D gene TRBD2, 6 bases. V was trimmed by 0 bases and J by 0 bases, leaving 7 bases between them. Germline loops: CDR1 KGHPV, CDR2 FQNQEV (reference sequence). This CDR3 is 15 amino acids long. This chain's CDR3 is CASSLSWGSAETLYF. The covered CDR3 bases are TGTGCCAGCAGTCTGTCCTGGGGAAGTGCAGAAACGCTGTAT.

In its sample, this clone was seen a few times. The gene symbols are mouse symbols. The read comes to an end 1 residue before the CDR3 does, leaving the germline J gene to fill in the end. The V and J genes are TRBV3 and TRBJ2-2; TRBD2 agrees at 10 bases. CDR1 and CDR2 (germline): SNHLY, FYNGKV (reference sequence). The junction had 7 bases not matched to a gene; V was cut back by 6 bases and J by 0 bases. The CDR3 is made up of 17 amino acids. CDR3 sequence reads: CASSRRLGGPNTGQLYF. The DNA read from the CDR3 is TGTGCCAGCAGTCGACGACTGGGGGGACCAAACACCGGGCAGCTCTAC.

With respect to this clone: Any gene name here is a mouse gene name. The read falls 1 residue short of the CDR3 end, and the missing part is taken from the germline J gene. The chain is built from TRBV13-2 and TRBJ2-5; TRBD2 matches 9 bases. V was clipped by 0 bases and J by 1 base; unmatched bases: 3. CDR3 length: 16 amino acids. Germline-derived CDR1 and CDR2 are NNHNN and SYGAGS (reference sequence). The DNA read from the CDR3 is TGTGCCAGCGGTGATGCGGGACTGGGCCACCAAGACACCCAGTAC. Translating gives CASGDAGLGHQDTQY. The CDR3 in full is CASGDAGLGHQDTQYF.

As concerns this clone: Gene names follow the mouse nomenclature. The sample carries other DNA sequences with the same CDR3. CDR3 residues: CASSPGQGSGNTLYF. CDR3 DNA, as far as it was read: TGTGCCAGCAGCCCGGGACAGGGGTCTGGAAATACGCTCTAT. The chain uses TRBV3 and TRBJ1-3; the match to TRBD1 covers 10 bases. The CDR3 extends 1 residue past the end of the read, so its final part is completed from the germline J gene. The germline V gene encodes CDR1 SNHLY and CDR2 FYNGKV (reference sequence). Losses at the gene ends were 5 bases for V and 1 base for J; bases not matched to a gene: 2. The CDR3 runs 15 residues.

In the case of this clone: Gene labels here are mouse ones. The CDR3 goes on 1 residue after the read ends, and that part is filled in from the germline J gene. The V gene is TRBV24, the J gene TRBJ2-7, with D perhaps TRBD1 (5 bases). Deletions cut 4 bases from V and 3 bases from J, with 7 bases between. The germline CDR1 and CDR2 sequences are KGHTA and FRNEEI. The CDR3 runs to 12 residues. This CDR3 reads CASSRDSYEQYF. The CDR3 bases that were read are TGTGCCAGCAGTCGTGACAGCTATGAACAGTAC.

With respect to this clone: Gene names follow the mouse nomenclature. The missing CDR3 end, 1 residue past where the read stops, is filled in from the germline J gene. Additional DNA sequences in this sample encode the identical CDR3. The gene calls are TRBV12-1 and TRBJ2-7; 8 bases align to TRBD2. Germline values: CDR1 SGHSN, CDR2 HYEKVE. This CDR3 comprises 15 residues. The V gene end was trimmed by 4 bases and the J gene end by 0 bases; junction bases not matched to a gene: 7. The CDR3 DNA, read in part, is TGTGCCAGCTCCCTTGGACTGGGCAGCTCCTATGAACAGTAC. Encoded protein: CASSLGLGSSYEQY. The CDR3 in its entirety is CASSLGLGSSYEQYF. The full variable domain, rest sourced from reference TRBV12-1 and TRBJ2-7, is DSGVVQSPRHIIKEKGGRSVLTCIPISGHSNVVWYQQTLGKELKFLIQHYEKVERDKGFLPSRFSVQQFDDYHSEMNMSALELEDSAMYFCASSLGLGSSYEQYFGPGTRLTVL.

As regards this clone: Mouse names are used for the genes. The read gets to within 1 residue of the CDR3 end, and the germline J gene fills in the rest. This chain links TRBV26 with TRBJ1-4; 8 bases agree with TRBD1. Per germline, CDR1 KGHPV and CDR2 FQNQEV (reference sequence). The CDR3 loop spans 15 amino acids. Unmatched junction bases numbered 4, after V lost 3 bases and J lost 4 bases. CDR3 residues: CASSLDRGVNERLFF. The DNA read from the CDR3 is TGTGCCAGCAGTCTCGACAGGGGAGTCAACGAAAGATTATTT.

A remark on this clone: Genes here carry mouse names. The read falls 1 residue short of the CDR3 end, and the missing part is taken from the germline J gene. This sequence joins TRBV3 and TRBJ1-3; perhaps TRBD1 as D (6 bases). CDR3 length: 14 residues. V was cut by 4 bases and J by 0 bases, with 7 bases left in between. The V gene's germline CDR1 is SNHLY and CDR2 FYNGKV (reference sequence). Here the CDR3 reads CASSSTGSGNTLYF. CDR3 bases read: TGTGCCAGCAGCTCGACAGGTTCTGGAAATACGCTCTAT.

This clone has just a few counts. The gene symbols are mouse symbols. Read sequence stops 1 residue before the CDR3 end, and the germline J gene provides the missing end. V is TRBV13-1 and J is TRBJ2-7; 11 bases agree with TRBD2. Trimming at V came to 2 bases and at J to 6 bases, leaving 4 bases not matched to a gene. The V gene's germline CDR1 is NSHNY and CDR2 SYGAGN. This CDR3 has 14 amino acids. CDR3 DNA, as far as it was read: TGTGCCAGCAGTGACACTGGGGGGGCGCTTGAACAGTAC. Its translation: CASSDTGGALEQY. The whole CDR3 protein is CASSDTGGALEQYF.

This clone was found a few times. Mouse names are used for the genes. Read sequence stops 1 residue before the CDR3 end, and the germline J gene provides the missing end. The rearrangement joins TRBV2 to TRBJ2-7, with TRBD2 matching 7 bases. The ends lost 2 bases at V and 0 bases at J; junction bases unmatched: 1. The germline V gene has CDR1 LGHNA and CDR2 YSYQKL. This CDR3 contains 14 residues. The CDR3 DNA, read in part, is TGTGCCAGCAGCCAATACTGGGGCTCCTATGAACAGTAC. It encodes CASSQYWGSYEQY. The entire CDR3 reads CASSQYWGSYEQYF.

In the case of this clone: These gene names are mouse names. The read halts 1 residue ahead of the CDR3 end, with the missing end drawn from the germline J gene. V gene TRBV19 combines with J gene TRBJ2-1; possibly TRBD2 for D (6 bases). Germline V gene lookup returns CDR1 FNHDT and CDR2 SITEND (reference sequence). The V end lost 2 bases, the J end lost 4 bases, and 7 bases lay between the germline ends. CDR3 size: 13 residues. The covered CDR3 bases are TGTGCCAGCAGTATCGGGGGGTATGCTGAGCAGTTC. This translates into CASSIGGYAEQF. The entire CDR3 is CASSIGGYAEQFF.

A word on this clone: The genes are named according to mouse. The read falls 1 residue short of the CDR3 end, and the missing part is taken from the germline J gene. V and J are TRBV26 and TRBJ2-4, with TRBD2 as a possible D gene (6 bases). Per the germline V gene, CDR1 is KGHPV and CDR2 is FQNQEV (reference sequence). Trimming stripped 4 bases from V and 5 bases from J, with 10 bases between. CDR3 length: 13 amino acids. The sequenced part of the CDR3 DNA is TGTGCCAGCAGTCCCGACTGGAGAAACACCTTGTAC. Translated, it gives CASSPDWRNTLY. The CDR3, in full, reads CASSPDWRNTLYF.

A note on this clone: Gene names are the mouse ones. Coverage ceases 1 residue before the CDR3 finishes, and the germline J gene fills in the end. The genes are TRBV13-1 and TRBJ2-7; D gene uncertain. This CDR3 comprises 11 residues. Per the germline V gene, CDR1 is NSHNY and CDR2 is SYGAGN. V gave up 2 bases and J gave up 5 bases, with 5 bases separating them. The DNA read from the CDR3 is TGTGCCAGCAGTGAAAGACATGAACAGTAC. Its translation: CASSERHEQY. In full, the CDR3 reads CASSERHEQYF.

A remark on this clone: Gene names and germline match the mouse. Read sequence stops 1 residue before the CDR3 end, and the germline J gene provides the missing end. This chain links TRBV26 with TRBJ1-1; 8 bases align to TRBD1. V trimming: 0 bases; J trimming: 0 bases; junction bases outside the gene matches: 3. Germline-derived CDR1 and CDR2 are KGHPV and FQNQEV (reference sequence). The CDR3 length is 16 residues. This chain's CDR3 is CASSLSPGGANTEVFF. The covered CDR3 bases are TGTGCCAGCAGTCTGTCTCCAGGGGGCGCAAACACAGAAGTCTTC.

Note on this clone: Genes and germline come from the mouse. The read terminates 1 residue ahead of where the CDR3 ends, so the germline J gene completes it. This chain joins TRBV26 and TRBJ1-2; D gene ambiguous. This CDR3 has 12 amino acids. V gave up 6 bases and J gave up 4 bases, with 9 bases separating them. Germline V lookup: CDR1 KGHPV, CDR2 FQNQEV (reference sequence). CDR3 sequence reads: CASSLTASDYTF. The CDR3 bases that were read are TGTGCCAGCAGCCTTACAGCCTCCGACTACACC. The complete variable domain, with remaining parts taken from reference TRBV26 and TRBJ1-2, reads NSKVIQTPRYLVKGQGQKAKMRCIPEKGHPVVFWYQQNKNNEFKFLINFQNQEVLQQIDMTEKRFSAECPSNSPCSLEIQSSEAGDSALYLCASSLTASDYTFGSGTRLLVI.

This clone came up a few times. The gene names here belong to mouse. The read ends 1 residue shy of where the CDR3 ends; the end is completed using the germline J gene. The J gene is TRBJ2-4, the V gene TRBV26; 7 bases fit TRBD1. Germline V CDR1 and CDR2: KGHPV, FQNQEV (reference sequence). The CDR3 sequence is 14 residues long. J was trimmed by 4 bases and V by 3 bases; bases with no gene match: 4. The covered CDR3 bases are TGTGCCAGCAGTCTCTCCGGGACAGAAAACACCTTGTAC. It codes for CASSLSGTENTLY. Given in full, the CDR3 is CASSLSGTENTLYF.

Comments on this clone: These gene names are mouse names. The missing CDR3 end, 1 residue past where the read stops, is filled in from the germline J gene. The chain uses TRBV15 and TRBJ2-3; TRBD1 aligns across 9 bases. The V and J ends lost 3 bases and 4 bases, in that order; junction bases with no gene match: 2. Per the germline V gene, CDR1 is SGHND and CDR2 is FRSKSL. The CDR3 totals 14 residues. The CDR3 is CASSLGTGTETLYF. Incomplete CDR3 DNA: TGTGCCAGCAGTTTGGGGACAGGGACAGAAACGCTGTAT.

A remark on this clone: Mouse gene names and germline throughout. The CDR3 spells CASSLRGGNTLYF. The CDR3 DNA, read in part, is TGTGCCAGCAGTCTGAGGGGTGGAAATACGCTCTAT. J is TRBJ1-3 and V is TRBV26, with D possibly TRBD1 on 5 matching bases. With the read ending 1 residue before the CDR3 end, the germline J gene is used to fill in that end. The CDR3 extends over 13 amino acids. The germline V and J ends were trimmed by 2 bases and 3 bases, with 5 bases remaining between them. CDR1 KGHPV and CDR2 FQNQEV come from the germline V gene (reference sequence).

This clone counts as medium-sized (0.01 to 0.1%). The gene symbols are mouse symbols. The observed sequence ends 1 residue before the CDR3 terminus, with the missing tail filled in from the germline J gene. The gene calls are TRBV13-1 and TRBJ1-3; the match to TRBD1 covers 11 bases. This CDR3 is built from 15 residues. Germline assignment: CDR1 NSHNY and CDR2 SYGAGN. The J segment lost 2 bases and the V segment lost 3 bases, leaving 1 base of the junction unmatched. The CDR3: CASSGGQGAGNTLYF. Incomplete CDR3 DNA: TGTGCCAGCAGTGGGGGACAGGGGGCTGGAAATACGCTCTAT.

This clone was found a few times. Gene names are mouse gene names. The read is 1 residue too short to cover the CDR3 end, so that end is filled in from the germline J gene. The chain couples TRBV26 to TRBJ2-7; 7 nucleotides agree with TRBD2. CDR3 length equals 15 residues. With V trimmed by 1 base and J by 0 bases, 3 bases remained unmatched. CDR1 is KGHPV, CDR2 FQNQEV, per germline (reference sequence). Partial CDR3 DNA: TGTGCCAGCAGTCTGTACTGGGGCCCCTCCTATGAACAGTAC. Protein: CASSLYWGPSYEQY. The complete CDR3 protein is CASSLYWGPSYEQYF.

To note about this clone: Genes and germline come from the mouse. The read ends 1 residue shy of where the CDR3 ends; the end is completed using the germline J gene. The chain uses TRBV31 and TRBJ2-5, with 14 bases aligning to TRBD2. The CDR3 is made up of 17 amino acids. Germline values: CDR1 GKSSPN, CDR2 SITVG. V lost 0 bases and J lost 2; bases outside the gene matches: 4. CDR3 DNA (partial): TGTGCCTGGAGTCTAGGGGACTGGGGGGGCGGCCAAGACACCCAGTAC. As protein: CAWSLGDWGGGQDTQY. The entire CDR3 reads CAWSLGDWGGGQDTQYF.

Concerning this clone itself: Mouse gene names and germline throughout. The CDR3 end lies 1 residue beyond the end of the read and is filled in from the germline J gene. This sequence joins TRBV23 and TRBJ2-4; the table assigns TRBD1, which was not confirmed against the DNA. This CDR3 has 15 residues. CDR1 KGHTA and CDR2 FQNQQP come from the germline V gene. The CDR3 DNA, read in part, is TGCTCCAGCAGTCGACAGGGGGCTAGTCAAAACACCTTGTAC. Protein: CSSSRQGASQNTLY. The full CDR3 reads CSSSRQGASQNTLYF.

About this clone itself: The genes and germline here are from mouse. The read finishes 1 residue shy of the CDR3 end, and the germline J gene is used to complete it. This same CDR3 is encoded by further DNA sequences in the sample. The V gene is TRBV26, the J gene TRBJ2-2, with 8 bases identical to TRBD1. Losses at the gene ends were 2 bases for V and 2 bases for J; bases not matched to a gene: 1. This CDR3 contains 15 residues. CDR1 and CDR2 from the germline V gene are KGHPV and FQNQEV (reference sequence). CDR3: CASSLQGANTGQLYF. The sequenced part of the CDR3 DNA is TGTGCCAGCAGTCTGCAGGGGGCGAACACCGGGCAGCTCTAC.

This clone rates as large (0.1 to 1%). Gene names denote mouse genes. From the germline J gene comes the end of the CDR3, since the read stops 1 residue before it. The rearrangement uses TRBV20 and TRBJ1-4; TRBD1 matches at 9 bases. CDR1 is GFQATS and CDR2 is STVNSAI in the germline V gene. The CDR3 length is 14 residues. V was clipped by 0 bases and J by 7 bases; unmatched bases: 3. The CDR3 reads CGARETGGSERLFF. The DNA read from the CDR3 is TGTGGTGCTAGGGAAACAGGGGGCAGCGAAAGATTATTT.

In the case of this clone: Germline and genes: mouse. The DNA ends 1 residue before the CDR3 does, and the rest of the CDR3 is filled in from the germline J gene. The V gene is TRBV12-2, the J gene TRBJ2-5; 7 bases fit TRBD1. Looked up from germline, CDR1 is SGHLS and CDR2 is HYDKME. CDR3 length: 13 amino acids. V gave up 4 bases and J gave up 4 bases; unmatched junction bases: 4. The DNA read from the CDR3 is TGTGCCAGCTCCCAGACAGGGAAAGACACCCAGTAC. Protein product: CASSQTGKDTQY. Given in full, the CDR3 is CASSQTGKDTQYF.

Turning to this clone: The genes and germline here are from mouse. The DNA ends 1 residue before the CDR3 does, and the rest of the CDR3 is filled in from the germline J gene. The genes are TRBV2 and TRBJ1-2; D not certain. V lost 0 bases, J lost 7 bases, and 3 bases lay in between. Germline values: CDR1 LGHNA, CDR2 YSYQKL. The CDR3 is made up of 11 amino acids. The CDR3 loop reads CASSQDSDYTF. Partial CDR3 DNA: TGTGCCAGCAGCCAAGACAGCGACTACACC.

Of note for this clone: Genes and germline come from the mouse. The read terminates 1 residue ahead of where the CDR3 ends, so the germline J gene completes it. This chain joins TRBV12-1 and TRBJ2-2, with 8 bases fitting TRBD2. Unmatched junction bases numbered 2, after V lost 1 base and J lost 2 bases. Germline loops: CDR1 SGHSN, CDR2 HYEKVE. The length of the CDR3 is 15 residues. CDR3 DNA (partial): TGTGCCAGCTCTCTTTGGGGGGGGAACACCGGGCAGCTCTAC. Protein sequence: CASSLWGGNTGQLY. The full CDR3 protein reads CASSLWGGNTGQLYF.

Note on this clone: The listed genes are named as in mouse. The read terminates 1 residue before the CDR3 end, so the remaining end is supplied by the germline J gene. The chain uses TRBV26 and TRBJ2-5, with a possible D match to TRBD1 (5 bases). The germline V gene has CDR1 KGHPV and CDR2 FQNQEV (reference sequence). V was clipped by 4 bases and J by 0 bases, with 8 bases between them. The CDR3 length is 14 residues. The CDR3 loop is CASSPGINQDTQYF. CDR3 DNA (partial): TGTGCCAGCAGTCCAGGGATTAACCAAGACACCCAGTAC.

This clone was observed a few times. The genes and germline here are from mouse. The read ends 1 residue before the CDR3 terminus; that terminus is restored from the germline J gene. The rearrangement joins TRBV26 to TRBJ2-1; weak D call: TRBD1 (6 bases). V was clipped by 0 bases and J by 3 bases, with 9 bases between them. CDR3 length: 15 residues. Germline V gene lookup returns CDR1 KGHPV and CDR2 FQNQEV (reference sequence). Partial CDR3 DNA: TGTGCCAGCAGTCTGTCTAGGGGGTTCTATGCTGAGCAGTTC. It is translated as CASSLSRGFYAEQF. The whole CDR3 sequence is CASSLSRGFYAEQFF.